This T cell receptor (beta chain) was obtained from a study of liver allograft versus peripheral blood T cells. Study overall: The authors compared T cell receptor repertoires in transplanted livers with those in the peripheral blood of recipients.

TCRdb passed the reads through MiXCR, listing each CDR3 protein once. The sample lists about 14,000 distinct CDR3 sequences; approximately 18% were seen once. This CDR3 spans 20 amino acids. Per germline, CDR1 KGHSH and CDR2 LQKENI. As regards this clonotype: Its antigen is unidentified. This clone may be a read error of a much larger clone one base away.

The study, taken as a whole, reports: Reported data describe T cell receptor repertoires within liver allografts as differing from those in peripheral blood.

The sequence was obtained from a human patient who had a liver transplant. The graft donor may account for some of the T cells. The rearrangement links TRBV18 to TRBJ1-1, with 7 bases lining up with TRBD1. The CDR3, as DNA: TGTGTCAGCTCACACCGACAGGGTTATTGGCCTCGGATTTGGGATTCGAGAGCTTTCTTT. It encodes CVSSHRQGYWPRIWDSRAFF.